This TCR beta chain is from a study of molecular identifiers for immune sequencing clone quantification. Study conclusions and caveats: It was shown that clones above 20 RNA copies held over 97% of effector molecules, but under 1% in naive cells.

The CDR3 length is 16 residues. V was trimmed by 0 bases and J by 5 bases, leaving 14 bases between them. In germline, CDR1 is SEHNR, CDR2 FQNEAQ (reference sequence). The authors built bulk TCR libraries by previously described methods with listed TCR primers. TCRdb re-analysed the PCR reads in MiXCR, keeping a single row per CDR3 protein. The table has about 640,000 distinct CDR3 sequences, just under 20% seen once; the top ten hold 0.75% to 0.95%. This clonotype was counted ten times or more. Its antigen is unidentified. This clonotype originated in a human donor in good health. Some libraries in this study had Jurkat cell RNA spiked in. Specimen: naive CD8+ T cells from blood, with Jurkat cell RNA spiked in. Subset denoted: FACS-sorted CD8+CD4-CCR7+CD45RA+ naive T cells. The gene calls are TRBV7-9 and TRBJ1-3; no clear D gene. The CDR3 sequence is CASSLAGGHGRNTIYF. CDR3 sequence (DNA): TGTGCCAGCAGCTTAGCTGGAGGGCACGGAAGAAACACCATATATTTT.